This paragraph covers one T cell receptor beta chain sequence. Its antigen remains unknown. Data came from immunoSEQ multiplex PCR; TCRdb stores just in-frame clones and leaves some out. Here the sample spans around 50,000 clones, around 90% being singletons. This entry belongs to a study of PD-1 blockade in classical Hodgkin lymphoma. For the study at large: Nivolumab 3 mg/kg was given intravenously every 2 weeks. Study conclusions and caveats: Patients with an early start, nivolumab under 1 year after ASCT, were excluded. Patients with a complete response exhibited baseline diversity comparable to newly diagnosed patients.

V was shortened by 2 bases and J by 0 bases, with 5 bases between the two germline ends. Looked up from germline, CDR1 is SGHDT and CDR2 is YYEEEE. The CDR3 totals 13 residues. Time point indicated: cycle 4 day 1 (C4D1), after less than 7 weeks of nivolumab. Relapse was seen in all patients after autologous stem cell transplantation, and brentuximab vedotin exposure was variable. Sequencing used peripheral blood mononuclear cells (PBMCs), obtained before the fourth cycle of nivolumab. This chain links TRBV5-6 with TRBJ1-1; no reliable D call. This receptor was identified in a human donor with classical Hodgkin lymphoma. The CDR3 protein is CASSFIVNTEAFF. CDR3 DNA sequence: TGTGCCAGCAGCTTTATTGTGAACACTGAAGCTTTCTTT.